What follows are 2 T cell receptor beta chains derived from one specimen sequenced in a study of Ad26.COV2.S vaccination and SARS-CoV-2 variants. Some clones are missing from TCRdb's copy, which holds only in-frame ones; the method was immunoSEQ multiplex PCR. The data hold about half a million clones, with 70% to 90% observed a single time. This sample's treatment: roughly 19 received Ad26.COV2.S at low or high dose, single or two shots; 5 received placebo; per-sample allocation not given. All samples were drawn on day 63, counting from the first vaccine or placebo injection. Specimen: peripheral blood, collected in a trial of Ad26.COV2.S vaccine versus placebo. Receptors originate from a person between 18 and 60 years old who received the Ad26.COV2.S COVID-19 vaccine or a placebo.

This chain joins TRBV27 and TRBJ2-7; unclear D gene. The germline V and J ends were trimmed by 3 bases and 0 bases, with 6 bases remaining between them. The CDR3 contains 13 residues. Germline CDR1 reads MNHEY; CDR2 reads SMNVEV (reference sequence). CDR3 sequence (DNA): TGTGCCAGCAGTTTTACAGTCTCCTACGAGCAGTACTTC. Amino acid sequence: CASSFTVSYEQYF.

This chain connects TRBV7-6 to TRBJ2-4, with D maybe TRBD1 (6 bases). Germline values: CDR1 SGHVS, CDR2 FNYEAQ. With 5 bases removed from V and 0 bases from J, the gap between germline ends came to 26 bases. The CDR3 consists of 20 residues. CDR3 amino acids: CASSPSPPDRYLLAKNIQYF. The CDR3 DNA sequence: TGTGCCAGCAGCCCGTCACCCCCGGACAGATATCTCCTAGCCAAAAACATTCAGTACTTC.